Sequencing of this T cell receptor (beta chain) was carried out in a study of T cell repertoires in cytomegalovirus infection. Study details: Signatures in public TCR beta sequences pointed to both CMV infection and matching HLA type.

As for this clonotype: Its antigen remains unidentified.

TCRdb re-derived calls from the reads in MiXCR, one entry per CDR3 protein. The sample shows under 350,000 distinct CDR3 sequences, more than 9% of them seen only once. Losses at the gene ends were 1 base for V and 2 bases for J; bases not matched to a gene: 7. The CDR3 totals 17 residues. In germline, CDR1 is LNHNV, CDR2 YYDKDF (reference sequence). Study-level points and caveats: Using cumulative public TCR beta family frequency, the authors identified those who carried CMV together with the relevant HLA. CMV-specific TCR beta clonotypes restricted by HLA-C dominated the ex vivo response.

This chain uses TRBV15 with TRBJ2-1; 8 bases fit TRBD2. Specimen: PBMCs. The TCR comes from a human donor in good health (CMV status not recorded). Some clones in this sample may be carry-over from other donors' samples. This CDR3 reads CATSRAERESPYNEQFF. Written as DNA, the CDR3 is TGTGCCACCAGCAGAGCCGAGCGGGAGAGTCCCTACAATGAGCAGTTCTTC.